Included here is one TCR beta chain sequence, with context. The age range of participants was about 18 to 89 years, with residence in about two dozen US areas. Cohorts were based on clinical histories the participants reported. The entry originates in a study of blood T cell repertoires in COVID-19. Study information: The study drew acute and convalescent COVID-19 samples from the United States, Italy and Spain.

Per the original data handling: Estimation of nucleated cell counts was performed using reference gene primer amplification. TCRdb's copy holds only in-frame clones and misses some; the assay was immunoSEQ multiplex PCR. V and J calls and clone size are those listed in that table; D and trimming were worked out from the DNA. The table has under 200,000 clones, around 88% seen once. Losses at the gene ends were 6 bases for V and 6 bases for J; bases not matched to a gene: 9. Germline CDR1 reads SQVTM; CDR2 reads ANQGSEA. This CDR3 is built from 14 residues. The sequence was collected from a man between 40 and 49 years old with acute COVID-19. The chain employs TRBV29-1 and TRBJ2-2; 8 bases are a match to TRBD1. Sample: PBMCs or T cells enriched from blood (not recorded which). The CDR3 nucleotides are TGCAGCGTGAAGACAGGGGAGATGGCCGGGGAGCTGTTTTTT. Translation: CSVKTGEMAGELFF.